The rows below give T cell receptor beta chains drawn from one sample of a study of control samples from healthy donors and cancer patients. Using immunoSEQ multiplex PCR, the repertoire was profiled, and TCRdb retains in-frame clones only, with some absent. The sample yields nearly 200,000 clones, 91% seen once. Sequencing input: blood. The receptors derive from a man in his thirties or forties in good health. Both conserved end residues are trimmed from each CDR3.

V,J,CDR3
TRBV9,TRBJ2-1,ASSPPWGDSEQF
TRBV5-1,TRBJ2-2,ASSLGTGTGGTGELF
TRBV11-2,TRBJ1-6,ASSLADSPLH
TRBV2,TRBJ1-1,ASSDRFTEAF
TRBV10-1,TRBJ1-1,ASSEAGGATEAF
TRBV7-9,TRBJ1-2,ASSSGQGFNYGYT
TRBV30,TRBJ1-3,AWSVSRTGSGNTIY
TRBV5-1,TRBJ2-3,ASSFSSGGAFGTDTQY
TRBV5-3,TRBJ2-1,ARSRPPGTHVNEQF
TRBV6-5,TRBJ2-7,ASSYGTNYEQY
TRBV2,TRBJ2-3,ASSKTGLRSTDTQY
TRBV9,TRBJ2-3,ASSVGGSGGPSLITDTQY
TRBV30,TRBJ1-1,AWSVRGALTEAF
TRBV4-2,TRBJ1-5,ASSQAPTGVGQPQH